This TCR beta chain was recovered during a study of T cell repertoires in cytomegalovirus infection. At the level of the study: The study used recently identified HLA-C-restricted and well-studied HLA-B-restricted CMV epitopes. In public TCR beta signatures, there were indications of both CMV infection and matching HLA type. Study-wide findings and caveats: The study identified carriers of CMV plus the relevant HLA from cumulative public TCR beta family frequency. Clonotypes of TCR beta that were HLA-C-restricted and CMV-specific dominated the ex vivo response.

There are 15 residues in the CDR3. V shed 1 base and J shed 5 bases, with 15 bases lying between them. CDR1 is LGHNA and CDR2 is YSLEER in the germline V gene. A word on this clonotype: Antigen unknown.

In TCRdb, the reads were re-called with MiXCR into one record per CDR3 protein. Of about 900,000 distinct CDR3 sequences listed, around 30% are singletons. The input for sequencing was cultured CD8+ T cells from PBMCs, taken from culture after CMV antigen stimulation. The source of this sequence is a human donor in good health (CMV status not recorded). Some clones in this sample may be carry-over from other donors' samples. J is TRBJ2-7 and V is TRBV4-3; D is ambiguous. In DNA, the CDR3 is TGCGCCAGCAGCCAAGGCCAGGTGATAAGTAACGAGCAGTACTTC. Translated, it gives CASSQGQVISNEQYF.